The 23 T cell receptor beta chains below all came from one sample that was sequenced in a study of blood T cell repertoires in COVID-19. Profiled with immunoSEQ multiplex PCR; TCRdb holds only in-frame clones, not every one. The sample contains approximately 210,000 clones, about 90% of which appear only once. Sequencing was carried out using peripheral blood. Receptors were obtained from a man aged 25 to 40 with acute or convalescent COVID-19.

This clone occurred a few times. The rearrangement uses TRBV9 and TRBJ1-2; TRBD1 agrees at 11 bases. CDR1 and CDR2 (germline): SGDLS, YYNGEE. With 4 bases clipped from V and 7 bases from J, the junction kept 12 bases outside the gene matches. There are 16 residues in the CDR3. Written as DNA, the CDR3 is TGTGCCAGCAGCCCGAGGACTGGACAGGGGGCGACTGGCTACACCTTC. This codes for CASSPRTGQGATGYTF.

The sample holds a few counts of this clone. This chain joins TRBV6-5 and TRBJ1-5, with 7 bases aligning to TRBD1. This CDR3 has 15 amino acids. The germline gives CDR1 MNHEY, CDR2 SVGAGI. The V gene end was trimmed by 8 bases and the J gene end by 2 bases; junction bases not matched to a gene: 9. The CDR3: CASGAGGSGNQPQHF. As DNA, the CDR3 is TGTGCCAGCGGGGCAGGGGGAAGCGGCAATCAGCCCCAGCATTTT.

This clone was observed a handful of times. The chain links TRBV5-8 to TRBJ2-4; possible D gene TRBD2, 6 bases. With 4 bases removed from V and 10 bases from J, the gap between germline ends came to 12 bases. This CDR3 has 12 amino acids. Germline V gene lookup returns CDR1 SGHTS and CDR2 YDEGEE. The CDR3 bases are TGTGCCAGCAGCCCCAGGACTATTATTCAGTACTTC. Its translation is CASSPRTIIQYF. The full variable domain, with the rest looked up from reference TRBV5-8 and TRBJ2-4, is EAGVTQSPTHLIKTRGQQATLRCSPISGHTSVYWYQQALGLGLQFLLWYDEGEERNRGNFPPRFSGRQFPNYSSELNVNALELEDSALYLCASSPRTIIQYFGAGTRLSVL.

The chain carries TRBV19 and TRBJ1-3; D gene ambiguous. This CDR3 is 14 amino acids long. Germline V gene lookup returns CDR1 LNHDA and CDR2 SQIVND (reference sequence). Trimming took 9 bases from V and 2 from J, leaving 14 bases between them. The CDR3 DNA sequence: TGTGCCAGCTACCGAGGCGAGCCTGGAAACACCATATATTTT. The encoded protein is CASYRGEPGNTIYF.

Written as DNA, the CDR3 is TGTGCCAGCAGTCCCGATAGGGCGGGGCGTACCTACGAGCAGTACTTC. Its protein is CASSPDRAGRTYEQYF. The J gene is TRBJ2-7, the V gene TRBV28, with a tentative D call TRBD2 (6 bases). Deletions cut 5 bases from V and 2 bases from J, with 19 bases between. Germline CDR1 reads MDHEN; CDR2 reads SYDVKM. The CDR3 has 16 residues. The entire variable domain, with the rest obtained from reference TRBV28 and TRBJ2-7, is as follows: DVKVTQSSRYLVKRTGEKVFLECVQDMDHENMFWYRQDPGLGLRLIYFSYDVKMKEKGDIPEGYSVSREKKERFSLILESASTNQTSMYLCASSPDRAGRTYEQYFGPGTRLTVT.

The chain couples TRBV5-1 to TRBJ1-1, with D uncertain. V lost 6 bases, J lost 6 bases, and 18 bases lay in between. This CDR3 spans 14 amino acids. Per the germline V gene, CDR1 is SGHRS and CDR2 is YFSETQ. The CDR3 DNA reads TGCGCCAGCACCCACCGGGAAATTGTATCTGAAGCTTTCTTT. This encodes CASTHREIVSEAFF.

This chain joins TRBV29-1 and TRBJ2-5; D gene ambiguous. The germline V and J ends were trimmed by 2 bases and 5 bases, with 9 bases remaining between them. Germline values: CDR1 SQVTM, CDR2 ANQGSEA. The CDR3 spans 12 residues. The CDR3 DNA sequence: TGCAGCGTTGAATCGACCAGGGAGACCCAGTACTTC. Its translation: CSVESTRETQYF.

In this sample, this clone turned up once. The rearrangement uses TRBV27 and TRBJ2-6; unclear D gene. CDR3 length equals 15 residues. V dropped 4 bases and J dropped 2 bases, with 9 bases sitting between them. Germline loops: CDR1 MNHEY, CDR2 SMNVEV (reference sequence). CDR3 loop: CASSSLSAGANVLTF. The CDR3 coding sequence is TGTGCCAGCAGTTCCCTGTCGGCTGGGGCCAACGTCCTGACTTTC.

This clone has just one count. CDR3 region: CASSPPNSREAYEQFF. For the CDR3, the DNA is TGTGCCAGCTCACCACCGAATTCGCGGGAGGCGTATGAGCAGTTCTTC. V gene TRBV18 combines with J gene TRBJ2-1; 8 positions agree with TRBD2. Germline V lookup: CDR1 KGHSH, CDR2 LQKENI. CDR3 length: 16 amino acids. V dropped 0 bases and J dropped 8; count of bases not matched to a gene: 9.

This sequence joins TRBV4-1 and TRBJ2-1; 7 positions agree with TRBD2. The CDR3 length is 15 residues. The germline gives CDR1 MGHRA, CDR2 YSYEKL. Trimming cost V 1 base and J 10 bases; bases outside gene matches: 10. The CDR3 nucleotides read TGCGCCAGCAGCCAAGGCGGGGGTGATTTTGTGGAGCAGTTCTTC. This codes for CASSQGGGDFVEQFF.

The chain recombines TRBV4-1 with TRBJ1-6; D unclear. CDR1 and CDR2 from the germline V gene are MGHRA and YSYEKL. V was pared by 4 bases and J by 8 bases, with 15 bases between. The CDR3 length is 15 residues. CDR3 sequence reads: CASSLQAGVDSPLHF. In nucleotides, the CDR3 is TGCGCCAGCAGCCTCCAGGCGGGAGTGGATTCACCCCTCCACTTT.

The table lists this clone with a count of one. V and J are TRBV7-2 and TRBJ2-2; D is perhaps TRBD2 (6 bases). The CDR3 spans 17 residues. V lost 2 bases and J 0 bases, leaving 13 bases between the germline ends. Per the germline V gene, CDR1 is SGHTA and CDR2 is FQGNSA. CDR3 nucleotide sequence: TGTGCCAGCAGCTTAACTTCTAGCGCATCGAACACCGGGGAGCTGTTTTTT. Its translation is CASSLTSSASNTGELFF.

This clone was observed a single time. The chain joins TRBV2 to TRBJ1-5; no clear D gene. The CDR3 is 11 amino acids. V dropped 5 bases and J dropped 11 bases, with 10 bases sitting between them. Germline assignment: CDR1 SNHLY and CDR2 FYNNEI. CDR3 amino acids: CASSRLYTQHF. CDR3 DNA: TGTGCCAGCAGTCGTCTGTATACCCAGCATTTT.

The chain has TRBV18 and TRBJ2-3; 8 bases are shared with TRBD2. The V segment lost 4 bases and the J segment 3 bases; nucleotides outside the gene matches: 12. The CDR3 covers 17 residues. Germline values: CDR1 KGHSH, CDR2 LQKENI. The CDR3 nucleotides are TGTGCCAGCTCACTCTCCCAAGAGCGCGGGAGGACAGATACGCAGTATTTT. Protein: CASSLSQERGRTDTQYF.

This rearrangement joins TRBV12-3 or TRBV12-4 to TRBJ2-1, with a weak D call TRBD2 (6 bases). The CDR3 spans 13 residues. V was pared by 2 bases and J by 7 bases, with 9 bases between. CDR3 region: CASSLIGGNEQFF. For the CDR3, the DNA is TGTGCCAGCAGTTTAATAGGAGGGAATGAGCAGTTCTTC.

V is TRBV28 and J is TRBJ1-2, with a tentative D call TRBD1 (6 bases). Trimming stripped 8 bases from V and 3 bases from J, with 16 bases between. The CDR3 is 14 amino acids. Germline V lookup: CDR1 MDHEN, CDR2 SYDVKM. CDR3 nucleotides: TGTGCCAGCCAGCAGGGGCCCGAACACTATGGCTACACCTTC. Protein product: CASQQGPEHYGYTF.

This rearrangement joins TRBV6-1 to TRBJ1-3; 7 bases match TRBD1. CDR1 and CDR2 from the germline V gene are MNHNS and SASEGT. V lost 3 bases and J lost 5; bases outside the gene matches: 4. This CDR3 has 14 residues. The CDR3 reads CASSDRQGRNTIYF. The CDR3 coding sequence is TGTGCCAGCAGTGACAGACAGGGTAGAAACACCATATATTTT.

The rearrangement uses TRBV7-8 and TRBJ1-2; no reliable D call. The CDR3 extends over 14 amino acids. Germline CDR1 and CDR2: SGHVS and FQNEAQ. V lost 5 bases and J lost 8, with 18 bases in between. This chain's CDR3 is CASSKYRASGGYTF. CDR3 DNA: TGTGCCAGCAGCAAATACCGGGCCTCGGGGGGCTACACCTTC. Looking up the rest from reference TRBV7-8 and TRBJ1-2 gives the full variable domain: GAGVSQSPRYKVAKRGQDVALRCDPISGHVSLFWYQQALGQGPEFLTYFQNEAQLDKSGLPSDRFFAERPEGSVSTLKIQRTQQEDSAVYLCASSKYRASGGYTFGSGTRLTVV.

The rearrangement joins TRBV5-1 to TRBJ1-1, with 7 bases lining up with TRBD1. The germline gives CDR1 SGHRS, CDR2 YFSETQ. The CDR3 loop spans 15 amino acids. V dropped 4 bases and J dropped 4; count of bases not matched to a gene: 10. CDR3 coding DNA: TGCGCCAGCAGCCACAGAAGGGGGCAGGGCACTGAAGCTTTCTTT. Amino acids: CASSHRRGQGTEAFF.

The rearrangement joins TRBV6-5 to TRBJ2-7; 9 positions match TRBD1. The CDR3 contains 14 residues. CDR1 and CDR2 (germline): MNHEY, SVGAGI. V trimming: 0 bases; J trimming: 3 bases; junction bases outside the gene matches: 0. This CDR3 reads CASSYSTGGYEQYF. The CDR3 DNA reads TGTGCCAGCAGTTACTCGACAGGGGGCTACGAGCAGTACTTC.

V and J are TRBV19 and TRBJ1-1; TRBD1 might be the D (6 bases). Germline-derived CDR1 and CDR2 are LNHDA and SQIVND (reference sequence). The ends were cut back, 6 bases at V and 1 base at J, with 18 bases in the middle. The CDR3 consists of 16 residues. CDR3 coding DNA: TGTGCCAGTAGCTTGTCACCCGGGACACGGAACACTGAAGCTTTCTTT. Translating gives CASSLSPGTRNTEAFF.

The V call is TRBV9, the J call TRBJ2-7, with TRBD2 matching 7 bases. Germline lookup yields CDR1 SGDLS and CDR2 YYNGEE. The CDR3 is 14 residues long. V shed 3 bases and J 5 bases; nucleotides not matched to a gene: 8. Here the CDR3 reads CASSGMAGVNEQYF. The DNA of the CDR3 is TGTGCCAGCAGCGGGATGGCGGGAGTTAACGAGCAGTACTTC.

The V call is TRBV27, the J call TRBJ2-5, with TRBD1 identical over 9 bases. J lost 5 bases, V lost 1 base, and 11 bases had no gene match. CDR3 length: 17 residues. The V gene's germline CDR1 is MNHEY and CDR2 SMNVEV (reference sequence). CDR3 residues: CASSLFPPGQGGETQYF. CDR3 sequence (DNA): TGTGCCAGCAGTTTATTCCCCCCGGGACAGGGTGGGGAGACCCAGTACTTC.